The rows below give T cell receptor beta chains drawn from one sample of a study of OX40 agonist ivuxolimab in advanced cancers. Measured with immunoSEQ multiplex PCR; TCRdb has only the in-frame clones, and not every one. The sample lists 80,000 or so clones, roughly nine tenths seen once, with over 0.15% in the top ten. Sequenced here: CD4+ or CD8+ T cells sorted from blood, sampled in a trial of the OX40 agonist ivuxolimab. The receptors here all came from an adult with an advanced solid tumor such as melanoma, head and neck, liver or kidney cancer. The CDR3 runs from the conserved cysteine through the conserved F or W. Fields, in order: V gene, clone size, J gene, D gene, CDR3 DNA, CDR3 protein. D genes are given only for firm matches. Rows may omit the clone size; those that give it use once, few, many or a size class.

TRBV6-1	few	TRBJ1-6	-	TGTGCCAGCGGCCACCTGAACAGGGCTTCACCCCTCCACTTT	CASGHLNRASPLHF
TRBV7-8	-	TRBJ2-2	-	TGTGCCAGCAGCTTAGACGGGGCCGGGGAGCTGTTTTTT	CASSLDGAGELFF
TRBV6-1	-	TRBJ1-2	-	TGTGCCACGCCCAAGTTTTATGGCTACACCTTC	CATPKFYGYTF
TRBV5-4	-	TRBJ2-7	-	TGTGCCAGCAGCTTGGAGGCCCAATTTGGGGAGCAGTACTTC	CASSLEAQFGEQYF
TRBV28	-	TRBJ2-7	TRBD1	TGTGCCAGCAGCGGGACAGGGGGCTCCTACGAGCAGTACTTC	CASSGTGGSYEQYF
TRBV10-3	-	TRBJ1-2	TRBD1	TGTGCCAACGGACAGGGTACGGCTGGCTACACCTTC	CANGQGTAGYTF
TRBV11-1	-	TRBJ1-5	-	TGTGCCAGCAGGGATACACAGGGTTATAGCAATCAGCCCCAGCATTTT	CASRDTQGYSNQPQHF
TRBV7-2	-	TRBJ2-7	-	TGTGCCAGCAGCTTAACGGCGACACCAAATTCCTACGAGCAGTACTTC	CASSLTATPNSYEQYF
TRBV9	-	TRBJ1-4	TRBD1	TGTGCCAGCAGCGTTTTCCCGGACAGGGGTAGTGAAAAACTGTTTTTT	CASSVFPDRGSEKLFF
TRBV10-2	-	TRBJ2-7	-	TGCGCCAGCCGGGACGCTCGGTACGAGCAGTACTTC	CASRDARYEQYF
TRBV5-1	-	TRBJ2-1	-	TGCGCCAGCAGCTTGGACGGGGCTATGGGAGGTGAGCAGTTCTTC	CASSLDGAMGGEQFF
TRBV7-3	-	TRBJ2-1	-	TGTGCCAGCAGCTTAGAACCCGGACACAATGAGCAGTTCTTC	CASSLEPGHNEQFF
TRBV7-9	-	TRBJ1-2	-	TGTGCCAGCAGCTTTCTTGGAAACTATGGCTACACCTTC	CASSFLGNYGYTF
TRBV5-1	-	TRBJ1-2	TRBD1	TGCGCCAGCAGCTCCACCCCGACAGGGACGGGCTATGGCTACACCTTC	CASSSTPTGTGYGYTF
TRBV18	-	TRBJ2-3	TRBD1	TGTGCCAGCTCACCCTACCATCGACAGGGCCGCCCCACAGATACGCAGTATTTT	CASSPYHRQGRPTDTQYF
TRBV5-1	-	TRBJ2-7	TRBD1	TGCGCCAGCAGCAGGGGACAGGGGGAGGGGCAGTACTTC	CASSRGQGEGQYF
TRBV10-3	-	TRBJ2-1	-	TGTGCCATCAGTGGGAAGGGGACCAATGAGCAGTTCTTC	CAISGKGTNEQFF
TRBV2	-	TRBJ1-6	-	TGTGCCAGCCAGGATAGCGGTGGGTCACCCCTCCACTTT	CASQDSGGSPLHF
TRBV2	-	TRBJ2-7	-	TGTGCCAGCAAACCGCCGACTTACGAGCAGTACTTC	CASKPPTYEQYF
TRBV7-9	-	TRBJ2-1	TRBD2	TGTGCCAGCAGCTTGGCGGGAGGGAATGAGCAGTTCTTC	CASSLAGGNEQFF
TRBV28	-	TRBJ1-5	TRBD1	TGTGCCAGCAGTTTACGACAGGGATTAGGAAATCAGCCCCAGCATTTT	CASSLRQGLGNQPQHF
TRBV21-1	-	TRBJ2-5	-	TGTGCCAGCAGCAAAGTTTTGCAGTCCCAAGAGACCCAGTACTTC	CASSKVLQSQETQYF
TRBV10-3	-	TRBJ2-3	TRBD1	TGTGCCATCAGTGAAACAGGGGGGCTCGCAGATACGCAGTATTTT	CAISETGGLADTQYF
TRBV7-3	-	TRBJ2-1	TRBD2	TGTGCCAGCAGCTTAAGGGGCCCTAGCGGGGACAATGAGCAGTTCTTC	CASSLRGPSGDNEQFF
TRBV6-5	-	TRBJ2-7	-	TGTGCCAGCAGTTCATACCCTGGGGGTTACGAGCAGTACTTC	CASSSYPGGYEQYF
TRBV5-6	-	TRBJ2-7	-	TGTGCCAGCAGCTTTCTTGTCAGATCCTACGAGCAGTACTTC	CASSFLVRSYEQYF
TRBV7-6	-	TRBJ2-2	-	TGTGCCAGCAGCTTAGCGGGGATGTACACCGGGGAGCTGTTTTTT	CASSLAGMYTGELFF
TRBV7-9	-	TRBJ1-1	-	TGTGCCAGCAGCTTAGCGTCCCCCATGAACACTGAAGCTTTCTTT	CASSLASPMNTEAFF
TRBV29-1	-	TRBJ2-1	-	TGCAGCGTTGGGCGAGAAACGATGGACAATGAGCAGTTCTTC	CSVGRETMDNEQFF
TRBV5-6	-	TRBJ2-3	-	TGTGCCAGCAGCTCAGGGACGGGGGTTTTTGATACGCAGTATTTT	CASSSGTGVFDTQYF
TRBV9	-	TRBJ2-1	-	TGTGCCAGCAGCCCCCGGCAGGGGCATTACAATGAGCAGTTCTTC	CASSPRQGHYNEQFF
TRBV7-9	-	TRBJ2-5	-	TGTGCCAGCAGCCTAGGGGACCCAACCCGGTACTTC	CASSLGDPTRYF
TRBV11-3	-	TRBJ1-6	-	TGTGCCAGCGCCAGTTTGCCTAATTCACCCCTCCACTTT	CASASLPNSPLHF
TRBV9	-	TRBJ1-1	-	TGTGCCAGCAGCGTAGACCTCAGGGGACGCTGGGATGAAGCTTTCTTT	CASSVDLRGRWDEAFF
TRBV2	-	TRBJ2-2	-	TGTGCCAGCGGTTTGCAGCAAAACACCGGGGAGCTGTTTTTT	CASGLQQNTGELFF
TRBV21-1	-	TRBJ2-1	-	TGTGCCAGCACCCCAGGGCGGGCCCGGGGGGAGCAGTTCTTC	CASTPGRARGEQFF
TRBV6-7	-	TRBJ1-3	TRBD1	TGTGCCAGCAGTTACAGCGGACAGGGGGTTGGAAACACCATATATTTT	CASSYSGQGVGNTIYF
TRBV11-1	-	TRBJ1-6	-	TGTGCCAGCAGCACGGGACCCTTGGGTTCACCCCTCCACTTT	CASSTGPLGSPLHF
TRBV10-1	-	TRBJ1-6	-	TGCGCCACAGGGAGGAATAATTCACCCCTCCACTTT	CATGRNNSPLHF
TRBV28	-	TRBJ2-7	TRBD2	TGTGCCAGCAGTTCACCCCGGGGGAGCGGGAGCTACGAGCAGTACTTC	CASSSPRGSGSYEQYF
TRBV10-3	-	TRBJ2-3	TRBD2	TGTGCCATCAGCCCCCGACTAGCGGGAGTTACAGATACGCAGTATTTT	CAISPRLAGVTDTQYF
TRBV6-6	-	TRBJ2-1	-	TGTGCCAGCAGCACATCTGGTTATGAGCAGTTCTTC	CASSTSGYEQFF
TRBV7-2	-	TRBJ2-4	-	TGTGCCAGCAGCTTATCATTCTTGGGGTCCGTAGCCAAAAACATTCAGTACTTC	CASSLSFLGSVAKNIQYF
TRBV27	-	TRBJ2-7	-	TGTGCCAGCAGTTTATCGTGGACAGACCATTACGAGCAGTACTTC	CASSLSWTDHYEQYF
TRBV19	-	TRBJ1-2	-	TGTGCCAGTAGTATCTCGGGGAACAACTATGGCTACACCTTC	CASSISGNNYGYTF
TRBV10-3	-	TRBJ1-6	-	TGTGCCATCGGGGGTGCCCAGGGTGGTAATTCACCCCTCCACTTT	CAIGGAQGGNSPLHF
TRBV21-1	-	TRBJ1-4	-	TGTGCCAGCAGCACGCAACGGACAAGGGGGCGGGAAAAACTGTTTTTT	CASSTQRTRGREKLFF
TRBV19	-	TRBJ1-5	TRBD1	TGTGCCAGTAGTGGGGACAGGTGGGTAAGCAATCAGCCCCAGCATTTT	CASSGDRWVSNQPQHF
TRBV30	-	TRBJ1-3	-	TGTGCCTGGAGTAATAGGGACTCTGGAAACACCATATATTTT	CAWSNRDSGNTIYF
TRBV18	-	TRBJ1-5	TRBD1	TGTGCCAGCTCACCGAGTCAGGGGGGACGGCCCCAGCATTTT	CASSPSQGGRPQHF
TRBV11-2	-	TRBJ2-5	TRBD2	TGTGCCAGCAGCTTAGATGGCGGGGGGTCACAAGAGACCCAGTACTTC	CASSLDGGGSQETQYF
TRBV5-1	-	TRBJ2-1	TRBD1	TGCGCCAGCATGGACAGGGTAGTTGGTGAGCAGTTCTTC	CASMDRVVGEQFF